These 18 T cell receptor beta chains were sequenced from one sample in a study of blood T cells in healthy people across ages. Using a J-beta primer mix together with a sample-barcoded 5' primer, a second PCR was run for roughly 7 to 12 cycles. TCRdb reanalysed the 5' RACE reads using MiXCR and keeps one entry per CDR3 protein. The sample lists approximately 730,000 distinct CDR3 sequences; about 55% were seen once. Sequenced: blood. Receptor source: a man aged 80 or over in good health.

This chain uses TRBV20-1 with TRBJ2-4; D unresolved. Germline-derived CDR1 and CDR2 are DFQATT and SNEGSKA (reference sequence). This CDR3 spans 13 amino acids. The germline V and J ends were trimmed by 6 bases and 1 base, with 10 bases remaining between them. CDR3 coding DNA: TGCAGTGCCTCGTCGAGGGCCAAAAACATTCAGTACTTC. Translating it yields CSASSRAKNIQYF.

CDR3 sequence reads: CASSLGTDTGELFF. The CDR3 DNA reads TGTGCCAGCAGCTTAGGGACCGACACCGGGGAGCTGTTTTTT. The chain joins TRBV5-6 to TRBJ2-2, with D possibly called TRBD1 or TRBD2 (5 bases each). Trimming removed 2 bases from V and 3 bases from J, with 8 bases in between. Per the germline V gene, CDR1 is SGHDT and CDR2 is YYEEEE. This CDR3 has 14 residues.

This clonotype was observed a handful of times. The chain combines TRBV28 with TRBJ2-7; TRBD1 is a possible D gene (5 bases). Looked up from germline, CDR1 is MDHEN and CDR2 is SYDVKM. V lost 6 bases to trimming and J lost 1 base, with 10 bases between them. The CDR3 covers 13 residues. The CDR3 DNA reads TGTGCCAGCAGCTACCGACAGTCCTACGAGCAGTACTTC. Its translation is CASSYRQSYEQYF. The full variable domain, completed using reference TRBV28 and TRBJ2-7, is DVKVTQSSRYLVKRTGEKVFLECVQDMDHENMFWYRQDPGLGLRLIYFSYDVKMKEKGDIPEGYSVSREKKERFSLILESASTNQTSMYLCASSYRQSYEQYFGPGTRLTVT.

The gene calls are TRBV27 and TRBJ2-1; 7 bases are a match to TRBD2. V dropped 3 bases and J dropped 1; count of bases not matched to a gene: 6. CDR1 MNHEY and CDR2 SMNVEV come from the germline V gene (reference sequence). This CDR3 is 16 amino acids long. The CDR3 sequence is CASSFKAGLSYNEQFF. The CDR3 DNA sequence: TGTGCCAGCAGTTTTAAGGCGGGACTATCCTACAATGAGCAGTTCTTC.

This rearrangement joins TRBV5-1 to TRBJ2-1; 9 bases agree with TRBD2. CDR3 size: 13 residues. CDR1 SGHRS and CDR2 YFSETQ come from the germline V gene. The V segment lost 4 bases and the J segment 9 bases; nucleotides outside the gene matches: 5. The CDR3 DNA is TGCGCCAGCAGCACTCTAGCGGGGAGTGAGCAGTTCTTC. As protein: CASSTLAGSEQFF.

The genes are TRBV7-9 and TRBJ1-1; D possibly corresponds to TRBD1 (5 bases). There are 16 residues in the CDR3. Trimming stripped 4 bases from V and 1 base from J, with 16 bases between. Germline V CDR1 and CDR2: SEHNR, FQNEAQ (reference sequence). CDR3 amino acids: CASSSGHSRWNTEAFF. The CDR3 DNA follows: TGTGCCAGCAGCTCCGGACACAGCCGCTGGAACACTGAAGCTTTCTTT. The variable domain in full, with the rest retrieved from reference TRBV7-9 and TRBJ1-1, is DTGVSQNPRHKITKRGQNVTFRCDPISEHNRLYWYRQTLGQGPEFLTYFQNEAQLEKSRLLSDRFSAERPKGSFSTLEIQRTEQGDSAMYLCASSSGHSRWNTEAFFGQGTRLTVV.

The V gene is TRBV10-2, the J gene TRBJ2-5; D unclear. This CDR3 spans 13 amino acids. The germline V gene encodes CDR1 WSHSY and CDR2 SAAADI. The germline V and J ends were trimmed by 4 bases and 5 bases, with 11 bases remaining between them. The CDR3 protein is CASSVWSEETQYF. The CDR3 nucleotides read TGCGCCAGCAGTGTCTGGTCTGAGGAGACCCAGTACTTC.

The CDR3 region has the DNA TGTGCCACCAGTGAGGCTCGAGAAGAGACCCAGTACTTC. Amino acid sequence: CATSEAREETQYF. The chain links TRBV24-1 to TRBJ2-4, with D hard to call. TRBJ2-5 explains the end of the DNA better; the J call may be wrong. CDR1 is KGHDR, CDR2 SFDVKD, per germline. The CDR3 extends over 13 amino acids.

This chain links TRBV12-3 or TRBV12-4 with TRBJ2-1; 8 bases agree with TRBD2. The CDR3 totals 14 residues. V gave up 4 bases and J gave up 7 bases; unmatched junction bases: 6. The CDR3 here is CASSSASGSNEQFF. The DNA for the CDR3 is TGTGCCAGCAGTTCGGCGAGCGGGAGTAATGAGCAGTTCTTC.

The chain carries TRBV5-1 and TRBJ2-1; 9 bases match TRBD2. Looked up from germline, CDR1 is SGHRS and CDR2 is YFSETQ. The CDR3 covers 15 residues. The J segment lost 2 bases and the V segment lost 8 bases, leaving 8 bases of the junction unmatched. CDR3 residues: CASSRPSGTYNEQFF. In DNA, the CDR3 is TGCGCCAGTAGCCGACCTAGCGGGACCTACAATGAGCAGTTCTTC.

The rearrangement uses TRBV6-2 or TRBV6-3 and TRBJ2-7; no clear D gene. This CDR3 region has 17 residues. Germline V gene sequence: CDR1 MNHEY, CDR2 SVGEGT. V was clipped by 1 base and J by 0 bases, with 16 bases between them. CDR3 residues: CASSYWAFTGRSYEQYF. CDR3 nucleotides: TGTGCCAGCAGTTACTGGGCCTTCACCGGGCGCTCCTACGAGCAGTACTTC.

This clonotype was observed a few times. The chain links TRBV10-3 to TRBJ2-1; 7 nucleotides match TRBD2. Germline V CDR1 and CDR2: ENHRY, SYGVKD. V trimming: 3 bases; J trimming: 4 bases; junction bases outside the gene matches: 9. This CDR3 spans 16 amino acids. The chain's CDR3 is CAISDRGDWAYNEQFF. The CDR3 DNA reads as TGTGCCATCAGTGATCGGGGGGATTGGGCTTACAATGAGCAGTTCTTC.

The chain recombines TRBV6-1 with TRBJ2-6; maybe TRBD1 (6 bases). There are 21 residues in the CDR3. With 7 bases removed from V and 0 bases from J, the gap between germline ends came to 28 bases. Germline CDR1 reads MNHNS; CDR2 reads SASEGT. CDR3 residues: CASTLWPERGRGNSGANVLTF. CDR3 in DNA: TGTGCCAGCACCTTATGGCCCGAGAGAGGCAGGGGCAACTCTGGGGCCAACGTCCTGACTTTC.

In regard to this clonotype: One end of the junction is discordant with germline, which a read error may explain. The chain uses TRBV6-5 and TRBJ2-1, with D tentatively TRBD2 (5 bases). The CDR3 is 15 amino acids. The germline CDR1 and CDR2 sequences are MNHEY and SVGAGI. The CDR3 DNA sequence: TGTGCCAGCAGTTCCGGGGTAAGCTCCTACAATGGGCAGTTCTTC. This gives the protein CASSSGVSSYNGQFF.

A few counts support this clonotype. The genes are TRBV28 and TRBJ2-4; D perhaps matches TRBD2 (7 bases). Trimming removed 7 bases from V and 5 bases from J, with 21 bases in between. The germline V gene has CDR1 MDHEN and CDR2 SYDVKM. CDR3 length equals 16 residues. The DNA for the CDR3 is TGTGCCAGCACCTATAGGGGGGGCACGGGGCAAAACATTCAGTACTTC. It yields the protein CASTYRGGTGQNIQYF.

V and J are TRBV10-3 and TRBJ2-7; 8 positions agree with TRBD2. This CDR3 is 14 amino acids long. The germline CDR1 and CDR2 sequences are ENHRY and SYGVKD. The V gene end was trimmed by 4 bases and the J gene end by 2 bases; junction bases not matched to a gene: 4. The CDR3 spells CAISAQREPYEQYF. The CDR3 nucleotides read TGTGCCATCAGTGCGCAGCGGGAGCCCTACGAGCAGTACTTC.

The rearrangement joins TRBV18 to TRBJ2-7; D may be TRBD1 (6 bases). Germline V CDR1 and CDR2: KGHSH, LQKENI. The CDR3 is 13 amino acids. V dropped 5 bases and J dropped 6 bases, with 14 bases sitting between them. The CDR3, as DNA: TGTGCCAGCTCAGGAAACAGGGAGTCCGAGCAGTACTTC. Translated: CASSGNRESEQYF.

The chain joins TRBV4-2 to TRBJ2-3, with no clear D. CDR1 and CDR2 from the germline V gene are LGHNA and YNFKEQ. This CDR3 has 14 residues. Trimming shortened V by 4 bases and J by 3 bases, and 11 bases separated the two germline ends. The CDR3 is CASSPSWGTDTQYF. The CDR3 DNA sequence: TGTGCCAGCAGCCCCTCATGGGGAACAGATACGCAGTATTTT.